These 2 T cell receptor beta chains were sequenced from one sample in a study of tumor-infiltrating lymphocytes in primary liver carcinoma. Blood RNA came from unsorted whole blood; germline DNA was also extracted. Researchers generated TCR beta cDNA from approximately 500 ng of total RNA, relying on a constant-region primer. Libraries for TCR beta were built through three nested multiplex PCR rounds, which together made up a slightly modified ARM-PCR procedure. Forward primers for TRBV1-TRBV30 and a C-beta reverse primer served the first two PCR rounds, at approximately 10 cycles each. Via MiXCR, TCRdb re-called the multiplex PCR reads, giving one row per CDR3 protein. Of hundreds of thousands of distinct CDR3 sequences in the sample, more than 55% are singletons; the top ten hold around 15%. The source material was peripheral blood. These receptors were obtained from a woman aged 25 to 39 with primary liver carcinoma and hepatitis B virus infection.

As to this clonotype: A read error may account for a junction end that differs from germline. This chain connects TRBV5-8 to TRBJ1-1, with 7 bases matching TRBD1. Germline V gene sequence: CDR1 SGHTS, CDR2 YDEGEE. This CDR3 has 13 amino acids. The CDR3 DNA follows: TGTGCCAGCAACTTGTACAGGGGCAATGAAGCTTTCTTT. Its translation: CASNLYRGNEAFF.

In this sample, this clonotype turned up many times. This CDR3 is CASSLTGGTDTQYF. CDR3 DNA sequence: TGTGCCAGCAGTTTGACAGGGGGCACAGATACGCAGTATTTT. The chain uses TRBV12-3 or TRBV12-4 and TRBJ2-3; 8 bases fit TRBD1. Trimming cost V 3 bases and J 1 base; bases outside gene matches: 0. The CDR3 is 14 amino acids.